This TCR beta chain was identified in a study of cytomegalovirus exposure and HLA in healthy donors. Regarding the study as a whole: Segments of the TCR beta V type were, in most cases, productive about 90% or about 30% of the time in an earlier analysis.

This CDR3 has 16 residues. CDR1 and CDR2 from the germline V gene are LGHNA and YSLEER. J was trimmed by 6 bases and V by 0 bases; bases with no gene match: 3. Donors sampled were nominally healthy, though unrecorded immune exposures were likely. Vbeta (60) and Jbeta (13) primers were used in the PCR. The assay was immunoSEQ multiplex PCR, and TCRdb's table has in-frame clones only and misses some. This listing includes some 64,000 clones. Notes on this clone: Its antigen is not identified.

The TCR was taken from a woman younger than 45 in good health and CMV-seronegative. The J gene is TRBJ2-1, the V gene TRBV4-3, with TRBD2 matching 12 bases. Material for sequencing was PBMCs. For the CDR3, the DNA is TGCGCCAGCAGCCAAGATCGGACTAGCGGGGCCAATGAGCAGTTCTTC. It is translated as CASSQDRTSGANEQFF.